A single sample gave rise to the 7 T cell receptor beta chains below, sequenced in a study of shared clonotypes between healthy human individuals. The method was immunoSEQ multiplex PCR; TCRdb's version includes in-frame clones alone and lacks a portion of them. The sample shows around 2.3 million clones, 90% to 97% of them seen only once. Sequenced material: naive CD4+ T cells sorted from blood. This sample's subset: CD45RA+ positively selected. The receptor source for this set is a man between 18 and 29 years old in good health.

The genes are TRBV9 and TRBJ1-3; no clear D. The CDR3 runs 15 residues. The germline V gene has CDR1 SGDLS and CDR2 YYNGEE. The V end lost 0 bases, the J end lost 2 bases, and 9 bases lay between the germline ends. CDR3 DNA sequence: TGTGCCAGCAGCGTAGGGTCCGGGGCTGGAAACACCATATATTTT. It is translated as CASSVGSGAGNTIYF.

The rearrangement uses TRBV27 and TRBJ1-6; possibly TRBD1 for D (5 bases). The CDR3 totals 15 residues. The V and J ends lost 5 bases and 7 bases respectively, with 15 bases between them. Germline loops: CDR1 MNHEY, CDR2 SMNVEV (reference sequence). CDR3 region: CASSRTGLLNSPLHF. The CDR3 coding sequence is TGTGCCAGCAGTAGGACGGGACTGCTAAATTCACCCCTCCACTTT.

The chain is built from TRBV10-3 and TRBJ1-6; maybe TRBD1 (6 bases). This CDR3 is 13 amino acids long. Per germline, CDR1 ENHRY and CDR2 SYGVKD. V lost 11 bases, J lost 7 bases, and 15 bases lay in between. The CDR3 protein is CAARAGANSPLHF. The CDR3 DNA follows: TGTGCCGCCCGTGCGGGGGCAAATTCACCCCTCCACTTT.

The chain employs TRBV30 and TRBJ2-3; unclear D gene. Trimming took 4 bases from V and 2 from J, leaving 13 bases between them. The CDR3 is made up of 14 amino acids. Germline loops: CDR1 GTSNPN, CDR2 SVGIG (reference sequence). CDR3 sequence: CAWNEDRTTDTQYF. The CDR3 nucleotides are TGTGCCTGGAACGAGGATCGGACCACAGATACGCAGTATTTT. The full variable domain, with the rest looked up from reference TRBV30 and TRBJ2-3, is SQTIHQWPATLVQPVGSPLSLECTVEGTSNPNLYWYRQAAGRGLQLLFYSVGIGQISSEVPQNLSASRPQDRQFILSSKKLLLSDSGFYLCAWNEDRTTDTQYFGPGTRLTVL.

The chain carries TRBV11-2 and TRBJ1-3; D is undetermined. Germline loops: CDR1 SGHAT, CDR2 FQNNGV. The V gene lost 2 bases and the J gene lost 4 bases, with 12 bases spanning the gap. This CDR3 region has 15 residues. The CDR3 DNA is TGTGCCAGCAGCTTAAGCACGGCTACAGGAAACACCATATATTTT. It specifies CASSLSTATGNTIYF.

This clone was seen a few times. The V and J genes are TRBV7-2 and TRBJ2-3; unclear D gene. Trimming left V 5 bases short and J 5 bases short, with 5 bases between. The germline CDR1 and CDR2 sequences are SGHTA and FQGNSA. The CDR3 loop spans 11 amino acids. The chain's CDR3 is CASSARDTQYF. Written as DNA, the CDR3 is TGTGCCAGCAGCGCGAGAGATACGCAGTATTTT. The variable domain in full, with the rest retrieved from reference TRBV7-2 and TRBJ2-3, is GAGVSQSPSNKVTEKGKDVELRCDPISGHTALYWYRQSLGQGLEFLIYFQGNSAPDKSGLPSDRFSAERTGGSVSTLTIQRTQQEDSAVYLCASSARDTQYFGPGTRLTVL.

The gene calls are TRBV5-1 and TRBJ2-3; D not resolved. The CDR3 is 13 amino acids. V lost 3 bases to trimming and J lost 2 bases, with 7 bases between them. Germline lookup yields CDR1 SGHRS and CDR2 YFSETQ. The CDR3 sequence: CASSSFSTDTQYF. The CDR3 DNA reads TGCGCCAGCAGCTCCTTCTCCACAGATACGCAGTATTTT. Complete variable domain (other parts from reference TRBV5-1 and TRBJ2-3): KAGVTQTPRYLIKTRGQQVTLSCSPISGHRSVSWYQQTPGQGLQFLFEYFSETQRNKGNFPGRFSGRQFSNSRSEMNVSTLELGDSALYLCASSSFSTDTQYFGPGTRLTVL.